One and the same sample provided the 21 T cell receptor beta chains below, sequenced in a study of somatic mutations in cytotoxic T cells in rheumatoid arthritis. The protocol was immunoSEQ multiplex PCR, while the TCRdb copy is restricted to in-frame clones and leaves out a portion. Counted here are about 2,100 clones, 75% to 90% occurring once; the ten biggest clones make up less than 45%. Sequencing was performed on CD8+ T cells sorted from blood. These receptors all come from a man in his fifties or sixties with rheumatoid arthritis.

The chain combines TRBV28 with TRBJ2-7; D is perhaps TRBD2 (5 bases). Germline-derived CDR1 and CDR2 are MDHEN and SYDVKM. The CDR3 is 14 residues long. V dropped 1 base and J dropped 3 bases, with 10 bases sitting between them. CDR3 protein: CASSLLPRVYEQYF. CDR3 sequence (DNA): TGTGCCAGCAGTTTATTGCCGAGGGTCTACGAGCAGTACTTC.

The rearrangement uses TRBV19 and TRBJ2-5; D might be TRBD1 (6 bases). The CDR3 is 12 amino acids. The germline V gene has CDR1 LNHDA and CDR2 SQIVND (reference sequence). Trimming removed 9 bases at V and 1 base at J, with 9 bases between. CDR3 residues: CASGQPQETQYF. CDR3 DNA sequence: TGTGCCAGCGGACAGCCCCAAGAGACCCAGTACTTC.

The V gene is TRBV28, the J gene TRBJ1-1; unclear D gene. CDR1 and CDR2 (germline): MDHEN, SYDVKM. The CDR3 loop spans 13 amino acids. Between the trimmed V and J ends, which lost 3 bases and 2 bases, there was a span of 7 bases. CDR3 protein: CASSLEINTEAFF. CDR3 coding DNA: TGTGCCAGCAGTTTGGAGATTAACACTGAAGCTTTCTTT.

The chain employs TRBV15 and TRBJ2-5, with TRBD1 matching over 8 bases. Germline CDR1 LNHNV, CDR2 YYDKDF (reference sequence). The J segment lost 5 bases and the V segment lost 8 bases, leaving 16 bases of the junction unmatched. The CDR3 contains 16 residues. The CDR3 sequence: CATGPGGPLFRETQYF. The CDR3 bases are TGTGCCACCGGGCCAGGGGGCCCGCTGTTTAGGGAGACCCAGTACTTC.

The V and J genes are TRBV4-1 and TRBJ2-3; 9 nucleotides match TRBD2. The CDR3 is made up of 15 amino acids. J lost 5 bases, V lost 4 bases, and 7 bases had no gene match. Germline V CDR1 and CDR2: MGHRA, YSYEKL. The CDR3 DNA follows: TGCGCCAGCAGCCCCCCTAGCGGGGCATTAGATACGCAGTATTTT. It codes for CASSPPSGALDTQYF.

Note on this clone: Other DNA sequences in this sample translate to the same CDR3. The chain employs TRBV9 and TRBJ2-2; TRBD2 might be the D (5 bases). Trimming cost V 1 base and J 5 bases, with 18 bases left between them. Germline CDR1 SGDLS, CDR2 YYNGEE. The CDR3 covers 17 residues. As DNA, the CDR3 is TGTGCCAGCAGCGTAAAGTCGGAGGAGCCAATGACCGGGGAGCTGTTTTTT. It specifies CASSVKSEEPMTGELFF.

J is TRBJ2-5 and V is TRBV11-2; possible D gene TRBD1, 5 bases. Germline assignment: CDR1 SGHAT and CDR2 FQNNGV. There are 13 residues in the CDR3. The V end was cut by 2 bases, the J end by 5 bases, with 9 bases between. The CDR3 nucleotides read TGTGCCAGCAGCTTAAGGGGTGGGGAGACCCAGTACTTC. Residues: CASSLRGGETQYF.

DNA of the CDR3: TGTGCCAGCAGTTGGGAGGCCCCTTACCTCACCGGGGAGCTGTTTTTT. It encodes CASSWEAPYLTGELFF. V and J are TRBV6-5 and TRBJ2-2; the D gene is possibly TRBD2 (6 bases). Trimming removed 4 bases from V and 4 bases from J, with 16 bases in between. CDR1 and CDR2 (germline): MNHEY, SVGAGI. The CDR3 covers 16 residues.

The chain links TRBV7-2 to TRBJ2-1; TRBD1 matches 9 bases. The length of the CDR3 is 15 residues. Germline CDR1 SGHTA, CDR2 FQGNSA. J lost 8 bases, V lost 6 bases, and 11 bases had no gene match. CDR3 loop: CASSSSGTGIHEQFF. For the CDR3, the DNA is TGTGCCAGCAGTTCCTCCGGGACAGGGATACATGAGCAGTTCTTC. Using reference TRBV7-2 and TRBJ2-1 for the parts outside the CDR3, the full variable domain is GAGVSQSPSNKVTEKGKDVELRCDPISGHTALYWYRQSLGQGLEFLIYFQGNSAPDKSGLPSDRFSAERTGGSVSTLTIQRTQQEDSAVYLCASSSSGTGIHEQFFGPGTRLTVL.

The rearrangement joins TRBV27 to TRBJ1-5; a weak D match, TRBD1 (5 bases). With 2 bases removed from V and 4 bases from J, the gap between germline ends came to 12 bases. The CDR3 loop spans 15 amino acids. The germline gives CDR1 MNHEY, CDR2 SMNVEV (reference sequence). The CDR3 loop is CASSLLGGRNQPQHF. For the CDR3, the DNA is TGTGCCAGCAGTTTACTGGGGGGTCGGAATCAGCCCCAGCATTTT.

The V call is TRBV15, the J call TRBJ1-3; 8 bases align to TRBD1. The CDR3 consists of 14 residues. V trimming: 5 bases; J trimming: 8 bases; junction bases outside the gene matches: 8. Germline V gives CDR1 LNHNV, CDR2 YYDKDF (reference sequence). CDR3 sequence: CATSSTTGEDTIYF. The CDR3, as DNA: TGTGCCACCAGCTCGACGACAGGGGAAGACACCATATATTTT.

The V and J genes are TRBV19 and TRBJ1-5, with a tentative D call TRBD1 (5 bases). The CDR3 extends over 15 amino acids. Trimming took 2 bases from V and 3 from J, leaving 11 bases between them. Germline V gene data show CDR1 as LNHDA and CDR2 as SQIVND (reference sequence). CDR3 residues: CASSIQGAYNQPQHF. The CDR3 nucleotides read TGTGCCAGTAGTATACAGGGTGCGTACAATCAGCCCCAGCATTTT.

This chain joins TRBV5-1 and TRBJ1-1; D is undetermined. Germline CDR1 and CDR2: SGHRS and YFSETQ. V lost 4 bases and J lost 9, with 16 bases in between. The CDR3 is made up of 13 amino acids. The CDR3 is CASSPATISQAFF. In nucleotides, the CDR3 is TGCGCCAGCAGCCCGGCGACAATCTCCCAAGCTTTCTTT.

The CDR3 coding sequence is TGTGCCAGCATCGGGGAGACCTACGAGCAGTACTTC. This sequence encodes CASIGETYEQYF. The chain combines TRBV2 with TRBJ2-7, with a possible D match to TRBD2 (5 bases). This CDR3 region has 12 residues. The V and J ends lost 7 bases and 2 bases respectively, with 9 bases between them. In germline, CDR1 is SNHLY, CDR2 FYNNEI.

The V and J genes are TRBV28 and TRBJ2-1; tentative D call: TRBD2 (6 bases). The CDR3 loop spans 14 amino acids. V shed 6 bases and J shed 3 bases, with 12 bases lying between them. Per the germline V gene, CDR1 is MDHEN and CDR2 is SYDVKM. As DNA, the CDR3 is TGTGCCAGCAGGGCGGGACTGCTCTACAATGAGCAGTTCTTC. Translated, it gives CASRAGLLYNEQFF. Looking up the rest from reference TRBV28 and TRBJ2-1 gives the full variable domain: DVKVTQSSRYLVKRTGEKVFLECVQDMDHENMFWYRQDPGLGLRLIYFSYDVKMKEKGDIPEGYSVSREKKERFSLILESASTNQTSMYLCASRAGLLYNEQFFGPGTRLTVL.

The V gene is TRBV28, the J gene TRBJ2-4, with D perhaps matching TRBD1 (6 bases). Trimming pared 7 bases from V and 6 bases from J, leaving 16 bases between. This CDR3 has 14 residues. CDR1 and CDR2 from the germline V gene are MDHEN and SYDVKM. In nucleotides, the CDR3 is TGTGCCAGCATTTCGGTGGTAGGGGGAAACATTCAGTACTTC. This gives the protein CASISVVGGNIQYF.

The CDR3 sequence: CASSRGWEGEQYF. DNA of the CDR3: TGTGCCAGCAGCCGGGGCTGGGAGGGCGAGCAGTACTTC. This chain connects TRBV13 to TRBJ2-5; 7 bases are shared with TRBD2. The closer fit of TRBJ2-7 to the DNA end suggests the J call may be wrong. The germline CDR1 and CDR2 sequences are PRHDT and FYEKMQ (reference sequence). This CDR3 has 13 amino acids.

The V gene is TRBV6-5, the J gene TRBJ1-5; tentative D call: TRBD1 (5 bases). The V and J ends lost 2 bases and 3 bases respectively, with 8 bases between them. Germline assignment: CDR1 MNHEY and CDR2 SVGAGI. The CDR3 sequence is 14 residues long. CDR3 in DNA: TGTGCCAGCAGTTACGCCAGGGACAATCAGCCCCAGCATTTT. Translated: CASSYARDNQPQHF.

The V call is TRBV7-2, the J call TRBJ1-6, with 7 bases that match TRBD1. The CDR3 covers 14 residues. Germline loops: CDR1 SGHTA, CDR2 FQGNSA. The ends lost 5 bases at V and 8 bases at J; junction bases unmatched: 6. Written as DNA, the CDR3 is TGTGCCAGCAGCCAGGGACAGTCTTATTCACCCCTCCACTTT. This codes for CASSQGQSYSPLHF.

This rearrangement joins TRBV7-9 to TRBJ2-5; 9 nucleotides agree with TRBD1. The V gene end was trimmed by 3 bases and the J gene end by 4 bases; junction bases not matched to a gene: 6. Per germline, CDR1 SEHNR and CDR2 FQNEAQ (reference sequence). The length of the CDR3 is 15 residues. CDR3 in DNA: TGTGCCAGCAGCTTCCCTAAGACAGGGGGAGAGACCCAGTACTTC. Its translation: CASSFPKTGGETQYF.

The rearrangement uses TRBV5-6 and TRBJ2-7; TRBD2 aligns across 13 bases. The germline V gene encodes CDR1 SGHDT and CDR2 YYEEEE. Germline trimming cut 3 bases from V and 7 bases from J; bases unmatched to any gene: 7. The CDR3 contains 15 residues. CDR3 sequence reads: CASSWGTSGAGEQYV. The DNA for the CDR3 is TGTGCCAGCAGCTGGGGGACTAGCGGGGCCGGGGAGCAGTACGTC.